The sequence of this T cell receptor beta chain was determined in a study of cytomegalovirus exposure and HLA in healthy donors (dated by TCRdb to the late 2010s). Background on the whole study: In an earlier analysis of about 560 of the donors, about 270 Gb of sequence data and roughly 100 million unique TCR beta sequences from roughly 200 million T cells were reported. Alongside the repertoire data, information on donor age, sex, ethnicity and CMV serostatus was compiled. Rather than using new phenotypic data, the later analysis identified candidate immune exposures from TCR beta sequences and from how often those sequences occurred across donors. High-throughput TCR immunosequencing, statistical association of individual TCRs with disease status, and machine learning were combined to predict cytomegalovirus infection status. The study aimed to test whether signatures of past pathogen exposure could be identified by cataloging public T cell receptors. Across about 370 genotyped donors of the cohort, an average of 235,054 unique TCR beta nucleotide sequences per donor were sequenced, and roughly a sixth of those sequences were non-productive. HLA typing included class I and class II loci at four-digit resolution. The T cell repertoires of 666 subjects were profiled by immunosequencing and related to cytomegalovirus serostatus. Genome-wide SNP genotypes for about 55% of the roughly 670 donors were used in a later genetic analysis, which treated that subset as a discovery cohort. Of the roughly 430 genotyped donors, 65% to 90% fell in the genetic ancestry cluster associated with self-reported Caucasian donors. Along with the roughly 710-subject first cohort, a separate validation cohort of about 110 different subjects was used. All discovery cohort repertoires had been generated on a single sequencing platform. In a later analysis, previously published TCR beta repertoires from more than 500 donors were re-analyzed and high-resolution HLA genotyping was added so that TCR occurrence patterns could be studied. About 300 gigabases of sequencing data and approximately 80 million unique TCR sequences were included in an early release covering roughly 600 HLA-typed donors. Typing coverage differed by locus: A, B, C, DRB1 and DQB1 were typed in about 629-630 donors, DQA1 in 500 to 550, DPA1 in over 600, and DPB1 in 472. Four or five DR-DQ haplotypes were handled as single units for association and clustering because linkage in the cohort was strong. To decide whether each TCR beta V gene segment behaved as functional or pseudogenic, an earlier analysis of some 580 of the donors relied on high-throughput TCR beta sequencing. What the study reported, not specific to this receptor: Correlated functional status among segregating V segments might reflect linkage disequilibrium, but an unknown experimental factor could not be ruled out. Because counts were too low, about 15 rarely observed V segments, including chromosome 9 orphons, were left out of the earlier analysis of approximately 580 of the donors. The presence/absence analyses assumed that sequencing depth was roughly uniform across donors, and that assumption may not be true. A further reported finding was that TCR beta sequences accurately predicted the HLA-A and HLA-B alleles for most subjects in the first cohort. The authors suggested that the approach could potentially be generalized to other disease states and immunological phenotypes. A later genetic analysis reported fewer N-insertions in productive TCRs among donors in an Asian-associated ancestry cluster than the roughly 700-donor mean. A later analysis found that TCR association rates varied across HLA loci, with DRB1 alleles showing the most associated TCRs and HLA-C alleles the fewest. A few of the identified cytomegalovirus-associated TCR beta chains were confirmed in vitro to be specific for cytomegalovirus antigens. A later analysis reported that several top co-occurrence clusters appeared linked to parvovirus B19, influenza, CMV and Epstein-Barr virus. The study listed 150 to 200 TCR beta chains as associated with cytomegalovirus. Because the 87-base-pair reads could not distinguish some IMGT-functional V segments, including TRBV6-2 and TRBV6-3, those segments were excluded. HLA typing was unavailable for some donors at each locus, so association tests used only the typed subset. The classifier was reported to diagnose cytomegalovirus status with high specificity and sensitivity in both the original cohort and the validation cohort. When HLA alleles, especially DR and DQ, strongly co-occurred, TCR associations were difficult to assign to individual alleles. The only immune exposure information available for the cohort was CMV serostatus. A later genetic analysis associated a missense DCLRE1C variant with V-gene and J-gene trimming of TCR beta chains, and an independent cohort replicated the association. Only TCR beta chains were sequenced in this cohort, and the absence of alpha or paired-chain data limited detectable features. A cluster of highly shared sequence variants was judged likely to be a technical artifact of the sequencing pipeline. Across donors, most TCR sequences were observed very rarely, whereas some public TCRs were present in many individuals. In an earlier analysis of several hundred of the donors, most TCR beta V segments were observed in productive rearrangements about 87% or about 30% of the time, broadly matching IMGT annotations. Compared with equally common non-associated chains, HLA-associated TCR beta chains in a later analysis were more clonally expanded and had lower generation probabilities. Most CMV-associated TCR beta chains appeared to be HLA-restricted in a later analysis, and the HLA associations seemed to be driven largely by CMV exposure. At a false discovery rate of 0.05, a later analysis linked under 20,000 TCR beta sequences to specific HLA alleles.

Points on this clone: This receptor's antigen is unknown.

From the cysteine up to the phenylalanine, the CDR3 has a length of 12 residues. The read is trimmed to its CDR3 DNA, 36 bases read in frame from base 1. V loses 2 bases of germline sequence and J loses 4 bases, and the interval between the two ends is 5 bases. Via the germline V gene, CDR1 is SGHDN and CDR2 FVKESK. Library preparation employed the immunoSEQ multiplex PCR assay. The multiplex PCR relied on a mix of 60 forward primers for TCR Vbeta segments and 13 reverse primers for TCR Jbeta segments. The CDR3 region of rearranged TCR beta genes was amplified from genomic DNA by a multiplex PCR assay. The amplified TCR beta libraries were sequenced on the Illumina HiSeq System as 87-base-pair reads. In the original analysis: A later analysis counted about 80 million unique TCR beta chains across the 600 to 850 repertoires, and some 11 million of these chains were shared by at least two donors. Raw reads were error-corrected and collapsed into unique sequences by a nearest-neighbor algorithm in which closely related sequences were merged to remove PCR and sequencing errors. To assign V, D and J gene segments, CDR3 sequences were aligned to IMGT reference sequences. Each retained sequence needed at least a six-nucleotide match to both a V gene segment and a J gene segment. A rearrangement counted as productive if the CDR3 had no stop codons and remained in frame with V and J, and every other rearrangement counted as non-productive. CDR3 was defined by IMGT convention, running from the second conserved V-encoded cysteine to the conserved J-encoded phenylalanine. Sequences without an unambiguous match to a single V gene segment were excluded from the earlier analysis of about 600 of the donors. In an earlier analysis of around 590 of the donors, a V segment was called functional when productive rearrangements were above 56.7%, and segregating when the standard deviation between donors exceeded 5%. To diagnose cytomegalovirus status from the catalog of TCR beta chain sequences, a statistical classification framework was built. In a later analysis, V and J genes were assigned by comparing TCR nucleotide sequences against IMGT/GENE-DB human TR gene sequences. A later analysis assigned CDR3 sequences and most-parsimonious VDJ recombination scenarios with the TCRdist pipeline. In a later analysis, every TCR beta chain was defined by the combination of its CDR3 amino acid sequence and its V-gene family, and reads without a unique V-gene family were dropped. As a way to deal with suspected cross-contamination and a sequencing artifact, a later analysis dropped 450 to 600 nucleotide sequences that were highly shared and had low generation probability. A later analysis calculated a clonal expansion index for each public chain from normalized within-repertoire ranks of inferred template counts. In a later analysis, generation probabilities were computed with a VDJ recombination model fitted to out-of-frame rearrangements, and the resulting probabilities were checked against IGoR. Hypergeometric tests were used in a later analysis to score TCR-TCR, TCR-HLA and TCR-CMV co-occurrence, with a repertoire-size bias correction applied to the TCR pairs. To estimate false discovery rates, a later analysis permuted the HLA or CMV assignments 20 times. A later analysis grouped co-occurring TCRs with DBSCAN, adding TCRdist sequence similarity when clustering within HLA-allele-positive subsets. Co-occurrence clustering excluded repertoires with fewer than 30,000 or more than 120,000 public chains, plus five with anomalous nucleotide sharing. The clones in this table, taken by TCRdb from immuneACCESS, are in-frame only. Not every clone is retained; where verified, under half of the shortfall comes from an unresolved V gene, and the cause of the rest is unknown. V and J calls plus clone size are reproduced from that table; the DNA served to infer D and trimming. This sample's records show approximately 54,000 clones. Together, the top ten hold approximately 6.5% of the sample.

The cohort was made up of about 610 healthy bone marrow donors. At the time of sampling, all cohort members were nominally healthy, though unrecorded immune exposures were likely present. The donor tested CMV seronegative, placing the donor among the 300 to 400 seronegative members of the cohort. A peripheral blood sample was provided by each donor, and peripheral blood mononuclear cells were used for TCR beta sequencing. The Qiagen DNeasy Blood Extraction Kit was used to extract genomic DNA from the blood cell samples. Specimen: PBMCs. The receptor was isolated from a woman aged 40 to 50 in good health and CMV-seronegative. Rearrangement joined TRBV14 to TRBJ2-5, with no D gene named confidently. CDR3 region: CASSQRRETQYF. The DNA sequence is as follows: TGTGCCAGCAGCCAAAGGAGAGAGACCCAGTACTTC. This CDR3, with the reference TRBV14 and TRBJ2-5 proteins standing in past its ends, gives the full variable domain EAGVTQFPSHSVIEKGQTVTLRCDPISGHDNLYWYRRVMGKEIKFLLHFVKESKQDESGMPNNRFLAERTGGTYSTLKVQPAELEDSGVYFCASSQRRETQYFGPGTRLLVL.